This entry features one TCR beta chain sequence. The record originates from a study of blood T cell repertoires in COVID-19. Turning to the study itself: Spain, Italy and the United States supplied samples that represented acute and convalescent COVID-19.

TCRdb keeps only in-frame clones here, not all; method: immunoSEQ multiplex PCR. Of roughly 310,000 clones in the sample, 75% to 90% were seen once. The cohort comprised adults aged about 18 to 89 years residing in 20 to 25 US areas. Participant reports of clinical history set cohort assignment. Recovered status applied to Cohort 3 donors who had two consecutive negative PCRs. It also applied to those with clearance or with symptom resolution. The CDR3 spans 15 residues. Losses at the gene ends were 4 bases for V and 1 base for J; bases not matched to a gene: 6. CDR1 SGDLS and CDR2 YYNGEE come from the germline V gene.

This chain connects TRBV9 to TRBJ2-5, with 8 positions matching TRBD1. The sample comprised PBMCs or T cells enriched from blood (not recorded which). This TCR came from a woman in her thirties or forties who had recovered from COVID-19. The CDR3 bases are TGTGCCAGCAGCTCCGACAGGGGCCCCCAAGAGACCCAGTACTTC. As protein: CASSSDRGPQETQYF. The variable domain in full, with the rest retrieved from reference TRBV9 and TRBJ2-5, is DSGVTQTPKHLITATGQRVTLRCSPRSGDLSVYWYQQSLDQGLQFLIQYYNGEERAKGNILERFSAQQFPDLHSELNLSSLELGDSALYFCASSSDRGPQETQYFGPGTRLLVL.